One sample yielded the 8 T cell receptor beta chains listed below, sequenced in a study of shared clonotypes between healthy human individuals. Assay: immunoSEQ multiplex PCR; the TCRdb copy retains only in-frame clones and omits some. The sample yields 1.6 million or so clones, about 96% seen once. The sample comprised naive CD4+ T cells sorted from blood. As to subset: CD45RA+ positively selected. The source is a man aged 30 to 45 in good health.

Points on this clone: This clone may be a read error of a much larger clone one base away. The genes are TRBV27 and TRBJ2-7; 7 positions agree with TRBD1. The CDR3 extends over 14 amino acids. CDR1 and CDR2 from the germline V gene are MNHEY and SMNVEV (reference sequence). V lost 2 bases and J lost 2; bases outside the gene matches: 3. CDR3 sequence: CASSLGDRPYEQYF. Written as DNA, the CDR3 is TGTGCCAGCAGTTTAGGGGACAGACCCTACGAGCAGTACTTC.

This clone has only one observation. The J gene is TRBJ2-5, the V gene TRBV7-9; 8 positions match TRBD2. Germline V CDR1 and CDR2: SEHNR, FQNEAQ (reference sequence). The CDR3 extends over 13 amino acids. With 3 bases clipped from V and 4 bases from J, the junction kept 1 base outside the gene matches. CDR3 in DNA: TGTGCCAGCAGCTTGACTAGCGCAGAGACCCAGTACTTC. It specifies CASSLTSAETQYF.

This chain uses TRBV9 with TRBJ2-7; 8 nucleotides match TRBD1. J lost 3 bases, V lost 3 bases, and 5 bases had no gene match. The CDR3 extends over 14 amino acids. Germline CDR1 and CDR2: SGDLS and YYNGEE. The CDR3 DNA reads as TGTGCCAGCAGCGGGACAGGGATCGACTACGAGCAGTACTTC. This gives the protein CASSGTGIDYEQYF.

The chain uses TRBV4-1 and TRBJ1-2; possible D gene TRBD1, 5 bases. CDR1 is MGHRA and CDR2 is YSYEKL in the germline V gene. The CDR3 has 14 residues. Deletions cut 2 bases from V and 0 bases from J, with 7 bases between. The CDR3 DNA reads TGCGCCAGCAGCCAACAGGGAGCTAACTATGGCTACACCTTC. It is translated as CASSQQGANYGYTF.

CDR3 region: CASSSGTRGEKLFF. The DNA of the CDR3 is TGCGCCAGCAGTTCCGGGACCCGAGGGGAAAAACTGTTTTTT. The chain is built from TRBV5-1 and TRBJ1-4; D may be TRBD1 (5 bases). V lost 5 bases to trimming and J lost 8 bases, with 16 bases between them. This CDR3 contains 14 residues. The V gene's germline CDR1 is SGHRS and CDR2 YFSETQ.

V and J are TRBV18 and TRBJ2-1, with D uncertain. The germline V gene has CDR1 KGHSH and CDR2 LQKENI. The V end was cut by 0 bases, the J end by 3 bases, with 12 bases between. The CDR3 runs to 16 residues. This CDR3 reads CASSPPVPLLYNEQFF. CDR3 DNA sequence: TGTGCCAGCTCACCACCGGTGCCCCTCCTCTACAATGAGCAGTTCTTC.

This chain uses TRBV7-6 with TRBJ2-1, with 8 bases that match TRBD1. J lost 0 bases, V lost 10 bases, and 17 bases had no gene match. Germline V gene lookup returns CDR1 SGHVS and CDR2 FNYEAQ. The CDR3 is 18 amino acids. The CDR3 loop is CAKGGQGAMDSSYNEQFF. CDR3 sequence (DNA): TGTGCCAAAGGAGGCCAGGGGGCTATGGACTCCTCCTACAATGAGCAGTTCTTC.

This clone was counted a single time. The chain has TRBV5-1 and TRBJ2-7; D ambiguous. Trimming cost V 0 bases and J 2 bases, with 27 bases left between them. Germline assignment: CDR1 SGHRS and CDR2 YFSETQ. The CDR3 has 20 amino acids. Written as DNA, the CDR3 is TGCGCCAGCAGCTTGGTGCCAGGCATAAACCCACACTCGTGGGCCTACGAGCAGTACTTC. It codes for CASSLVPGINPHSWAYEQYF. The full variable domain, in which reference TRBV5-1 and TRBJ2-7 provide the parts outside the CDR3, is KAGVTQTPRYLIKTRGQQVTLSCSPISGHRSVSWYQQTPGQGLQFLFEYFSETQRNKGNFPGRFSGRQFSNSRSEMNVSTLELGDSALYLCASSLVPGINPHSWAYEQYFGPGTRLTVT.